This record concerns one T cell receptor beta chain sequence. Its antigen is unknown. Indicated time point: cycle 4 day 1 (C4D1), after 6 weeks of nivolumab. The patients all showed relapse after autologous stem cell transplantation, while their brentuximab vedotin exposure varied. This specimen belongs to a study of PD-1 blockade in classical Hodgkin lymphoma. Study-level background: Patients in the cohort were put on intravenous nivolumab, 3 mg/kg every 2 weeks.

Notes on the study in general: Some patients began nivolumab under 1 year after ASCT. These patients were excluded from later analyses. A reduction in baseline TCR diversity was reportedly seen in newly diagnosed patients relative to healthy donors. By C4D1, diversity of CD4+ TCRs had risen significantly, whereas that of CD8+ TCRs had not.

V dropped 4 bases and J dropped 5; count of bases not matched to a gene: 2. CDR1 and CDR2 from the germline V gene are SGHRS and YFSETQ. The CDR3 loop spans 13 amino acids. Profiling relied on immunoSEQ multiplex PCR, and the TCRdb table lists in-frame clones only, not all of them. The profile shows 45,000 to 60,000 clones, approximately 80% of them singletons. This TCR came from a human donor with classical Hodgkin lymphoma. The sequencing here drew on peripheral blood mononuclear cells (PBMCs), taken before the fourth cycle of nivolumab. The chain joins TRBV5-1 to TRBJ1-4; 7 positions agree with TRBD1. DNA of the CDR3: TGCGCCAGCAGCGACAGGGTCAATGAAAAACTGTTTTTT. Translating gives CASSDRVNEKLFF.